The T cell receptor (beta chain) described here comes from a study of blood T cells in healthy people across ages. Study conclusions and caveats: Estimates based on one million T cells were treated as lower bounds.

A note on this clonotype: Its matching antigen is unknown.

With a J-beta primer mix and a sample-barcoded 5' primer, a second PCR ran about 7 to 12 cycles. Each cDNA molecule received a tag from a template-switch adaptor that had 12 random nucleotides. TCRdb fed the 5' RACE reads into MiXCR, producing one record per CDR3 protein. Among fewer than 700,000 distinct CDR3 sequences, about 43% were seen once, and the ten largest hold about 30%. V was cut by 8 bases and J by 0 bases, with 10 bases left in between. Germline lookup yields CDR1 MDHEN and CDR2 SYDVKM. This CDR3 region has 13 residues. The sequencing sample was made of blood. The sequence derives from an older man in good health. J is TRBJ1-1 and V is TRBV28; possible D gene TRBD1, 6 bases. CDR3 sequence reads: CASARGLNTEAFF. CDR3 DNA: TGTGCCAGCGCCAGGGGCCTGAACACTGAAGCTTTCTTT.